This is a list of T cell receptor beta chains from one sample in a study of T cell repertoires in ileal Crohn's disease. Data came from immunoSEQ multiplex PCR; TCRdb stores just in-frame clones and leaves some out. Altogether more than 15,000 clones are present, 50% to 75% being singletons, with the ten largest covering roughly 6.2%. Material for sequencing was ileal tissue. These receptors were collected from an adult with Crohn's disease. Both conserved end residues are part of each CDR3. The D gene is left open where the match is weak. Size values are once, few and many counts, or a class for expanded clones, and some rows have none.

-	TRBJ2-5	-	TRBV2	CASSAGETQYF	TGTGCCAGCAGCGCCGGGGAGACCCAGTACTTC
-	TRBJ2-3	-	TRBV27	CASSLGDYFTDTQYF	TGTGCCAGCAGTTTAGGCGACTACTTCACAGATACGCAGTATTTT
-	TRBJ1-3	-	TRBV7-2	CASSPKTGYSGNTIYF	TGTGCCAGCAGCCCCAAAACAGGGTACTCTGGAAACACCATATATTTT
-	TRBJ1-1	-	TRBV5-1	CASSYTGTPNTEAFF	TGCGCCAGCAGCTATACCGGGACACCGAACACTGAAGCTTTCTTT
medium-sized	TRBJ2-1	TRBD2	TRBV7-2	CASLSGRESNEQFF	TGTGCCAGTCTTAGCGGGAGGGAGTCGAATGAGCAGTTCTTC
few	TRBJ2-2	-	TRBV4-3	CASSQDRGYTGELFF	TGCGCCAGCAGCCAAGATCGAGGATACACCGGGGAGCTGTTTTTT
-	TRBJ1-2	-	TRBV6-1	CASSEARTAYGYTF	TGTGCCAGCAGTGAAGCAAGAACAGCCTATGGCTACACCTTC
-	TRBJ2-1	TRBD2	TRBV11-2	CASSLQLAGSNEQFF	TGTGCCAGCAGCCTTCAACTAGCGGGAAGCAATGAGCAGTTCTTC
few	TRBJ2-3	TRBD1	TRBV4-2	CASSRDRVSTDTQYF	TGTGCCAGCAGTCGCGACAGGGTGAGCACAGATACGCAGTATTTT
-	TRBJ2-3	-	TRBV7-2	CASSKGGGDTQYF	TGTGCCAGCAGCAAGGGAGGGGGAGATACGCAGTATTTT
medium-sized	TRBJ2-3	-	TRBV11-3	CASSLGLGSTQYF	TGTGCCAGCAGCTTAGGACTAGGATCTACGCAGTATTTT
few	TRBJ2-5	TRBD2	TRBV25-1	CASSEGGVSRVETQYF	TGTGCCAGCAGTGAGGGGGGGGTTTCGCGGGTAGAGACCCAGTACTTC
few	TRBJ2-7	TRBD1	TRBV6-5	CASSTTGTAYEQYF	TGTGCCAGCAGCACCACCGGGACAGCCTACGAGCAGTACTTC
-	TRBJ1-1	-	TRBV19	CASSIDMRVNTEAFF	TGTGCCAGTAGTATCGACATGAGGGTGAACACTGAAGCTTTCTTT
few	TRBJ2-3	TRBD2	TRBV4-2	CASRGGSTDTQYF	TGTGCCAGCCGGGGCGGGAGTACAGATACGCAGTATTTT
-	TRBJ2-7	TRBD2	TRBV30	CAWRPSGGLYEQYF	TGTGCCTGGAGGCCCTCGGGGGGACTCTACGAGCAGTACTTC
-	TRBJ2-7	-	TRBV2	CASTRHYEQYF	TGTGCCAGCACCAGACACTACGAGCAGTACTTC
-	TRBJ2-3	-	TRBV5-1	CASSLAQGADTQYF	TGCGCCAGCAGCTTGGCTCAGGGCGCAGATACGCAGTATTTT
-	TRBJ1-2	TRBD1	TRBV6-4	CASSASKQGDGGYTF	TGTGCCAGCAGTGCCTCAAAGCAGGGGGATGGCGGCTACACCTTC
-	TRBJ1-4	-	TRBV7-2	CASSLEPGGSEKLFF	TGTGCCAGCAGCTTAGAACCGGGGGGGAGCGAAAAACTGTTTTTT
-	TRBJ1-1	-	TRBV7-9	CASSFQGETEAFF	TGTGCCAGCAGCTTCCAGGGTGAAACTGAAGCTTTCTTT
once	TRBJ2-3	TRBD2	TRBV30	CAWSVLAGGSDTQYF	TGTGCCTGGAGTGTACTAGCGGGAGGGTCAGATACGCAGTATTTT
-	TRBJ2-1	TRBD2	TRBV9	CASSESGTVYNEQFF	TGTGCCAGCAGCGAAAGCGGGACGGTGTACAATGAGCAGTTCTTC
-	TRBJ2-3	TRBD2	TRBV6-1	CASSDNGLGYTQYF	TGTGCCAGCAGTGATAATGGACTAGGGTATACGCAGTATTTT
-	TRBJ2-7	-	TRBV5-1	CASSFNGGYYEQYF	TGCGCCAGCAGCTTTAATGGGGGGTACTACGAGCAGTACTTC
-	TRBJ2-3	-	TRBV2	CASRGGQGDTQYF	TGTGCCAGCAGGGGGGGGCAGGGGGATACGCAGTATTTT
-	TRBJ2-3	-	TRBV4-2	CASSQEVGAKRDTQYF	TGTGCCAGCAGCCAAGAGGTTGGGGCTAAGAGAGATACGCAGTATTTT
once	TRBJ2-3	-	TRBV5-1	CASNGAGAPTDTQYF	TGCGCCAGCAACGGAGCCGGTGCCCCCACAGATACGCAGTATTTT
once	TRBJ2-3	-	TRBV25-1	CASSQQGRQYF	TGTGCCAGCAGCCAACAGGGCAGGCAGTATTTT
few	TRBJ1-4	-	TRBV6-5	CASTESRKLFF	TGTGCCAGCACCGAATCTAGGAAACTGTTTTTT
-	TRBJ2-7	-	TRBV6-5	CASSYYTRGEQYF	TGTGCCAGCAGTTACTACACCCGCGGCGAGCAGTACTTC
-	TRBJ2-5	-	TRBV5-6	CASSLWGPQETQYF	TGTGCCAGCAGCTTATGGGGGCCGCAAGAGACCCAGTACTTC
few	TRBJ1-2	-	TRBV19	CASRTVYGEYGYTF	TGTGCCAGTAGAACCGTATACGGAGAGTATGGCTACACCTTC
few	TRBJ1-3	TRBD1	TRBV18	CASSLSRQGANSGNTIYF	TGTGCCAGCTCACTTTCTCGACAGGGGGCCAACTCTGGAAACACCATATATTTT
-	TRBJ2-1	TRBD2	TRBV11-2	CASSPGLAGVGNEQFF	TGTGCCAGCAGCCCGGGACTAGCGGGAGTAGGCAATGAGCAGTTCTTC
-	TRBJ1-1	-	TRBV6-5	CASSYSTGEAFF	TGTGCCAGCAGTTACTCGACAGGAGAAGCTTTCTTT
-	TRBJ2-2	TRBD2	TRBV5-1	CASSLDQGGTGELFF	TGCGCCAGCAGCTTGGACCAGGGAGGGACCGGGGAGCTGTTTTTT
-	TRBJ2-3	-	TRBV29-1	CSVGLTGLGTDTQYF	TGCAGCGTGGGGCTCACAGGGTTAGGAACAGATACGCAGTATTTT
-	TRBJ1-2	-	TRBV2	CASLLTWFNYGYTF	TGTGCCAGCTTACTAACGTGGTTTAACTATGGCTACACCTTC
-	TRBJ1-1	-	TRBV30	CAWGQMNTEAFF	TGTGCCTGGGGACAGATGAACACTGAAGCTTTCTTT
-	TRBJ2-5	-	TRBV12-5	CASGLDTSETQYF	TGTGCTAGTGGTTTGGATACTAGCGAGACCCAGTACTTC
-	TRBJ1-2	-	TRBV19	CASSSGYYGYTF	TGTGCCAGTAGTTCAGGGTACTATGGCTACACCTTC
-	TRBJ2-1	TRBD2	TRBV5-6	CASSLRTSGYNEQFF	TGTGCCAGCAGCCTCCGGACTAGCGGCTACAATGAGCAGTTCTTC
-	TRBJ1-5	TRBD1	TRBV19	CASTRSGVRDRAILWNQPQHF	TGTGCCAGTACCCGATCCGGGGTTAGGGACAGGGCAATCTTATGGAATCAGCCCCAGCATTTT
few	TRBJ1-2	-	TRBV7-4	CASSFREQGGYGYTF	TGTGCCAGCAGCTTCAGGGAACAGGGCGGCTATGGCTACACCTTC
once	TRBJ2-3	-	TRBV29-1	CSTYLATGTQYF	TGCAGCACGTACCTAGCGACCGGTACGCAGTATTTT
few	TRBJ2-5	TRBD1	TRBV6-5	CASSYRQGVRETQYF	TGTGCCAGCAGTTACCGACAGGGGGTTCGAGAGACCCAGTACTTC
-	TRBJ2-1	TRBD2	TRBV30	CAWGGRPSSYNEQFF	TGTGCCTGGGGCGGGAGGCCTAGCTCCTACAATGAGCAGTTCTTC
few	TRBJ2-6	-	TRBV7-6	CASSLALVGSGANVLTF	TGTGCCAGCAGCTTAGCTTTGGTCGGCTCTGGGGCCAACGTCCTGACTTTC
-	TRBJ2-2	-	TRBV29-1	CSVEEDRRTGELFF	TGCAGCGTTGAAGAAGACAGACGTACGGGGGAGCTGTTTTTT
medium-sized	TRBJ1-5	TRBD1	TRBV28	CASSLGQGPRQPQHF	TGTGCCAGCAGTTTGGGACAGGGGCCGCGTCAGCCCCAGCATTTT
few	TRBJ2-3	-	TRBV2	CASSVLAGSTDTQYF	TGTGCCAGCAGTGTGCTGGCGGGTAGCACAGATACGCAGTATTTT
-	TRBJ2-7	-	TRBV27	CASSPTVVPGRGYEQYF	TGTGCCAGCAGCCCAACAGTGGTACCGGGCAGGGGTTACGAGCAGTACTTC
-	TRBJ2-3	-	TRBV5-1	CASSWTASTDTQYF	TGCGCCAGCAGCTGGACAGCCTCCACAGATACGCAGTATTTT
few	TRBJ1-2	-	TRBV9	CASSLIGGSYGYTF	TGTGCCAGCAGCCTCATTGGCGGGTCCTATGGCTACACCTTC
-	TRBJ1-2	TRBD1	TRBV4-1	CASSQALDRDYGYTF	TGCGCCAGCAGCCAAGCGTTGGACAGGGACTATGGCTACACCTTC
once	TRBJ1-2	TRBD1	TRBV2	CASSEEQGAYGYTF	TGTGCCAGCAGTGAAGAACAGGGGGCCTATGGCTACACCTTC